The sequence of this T cell receptor (beta chain) was determined in a study of blood T cells in healthy people across ages. Study-wide findings and caveats: A roughly linear age-dependent decrease characterized TCR beta diversity per million T cells.

With respect to this clonotype: Its antigen is not identified.

Germline-derived CDR1 and CDR2 are KGHSH and LQKENI. Trimming pared 3 bases from V and 8 bases from J, leaving 16 bases between. CDR3 length: 15 residues. Samples each had at least 5 micrograms of total RNA extracted. Combining a sample-barcoded 5' primer with a J-beta primer mix, a second PCR ran for roughly 7 to 12 cycles. A 12-random-nucleotide template-switch adaptor tagged each cDNA molecule. Sequencing of every sample gave 3 million or more CDR3-containing paired-end reads. TCRdb passed the 5' RACE reads through MiXCR, listing each CDR3 protein once. The sample records almost 300,000 distinct CDR3 sequences, about 25% being singletons.

The sequencing sample was made of blood. This sequence originates from a woman aged 70-85 years in good health. V usage is TRBV18 and J usage is TRBJ1-4; D is ambiguous. The CDR3: CASSPSQDIIEKLFF. As DNA, the CDR3 is TGTGCCAGCTCACCGTCCCAGGATATAATCGAAAAACTGTTTTTT. Filled out from reference TRBV18 and TRBJ1-4, the complete variable domain reads NAGVMQNPRHLVRRRGQEARLRCSPMKGHSHVYWYRQLPEEGLKFMVYLQKENIIDESGMPKERFSAEFPKEGPSILRIQQVVRGDSAAYFCASSPSQDIIEKLFFGSGTQLSVL.